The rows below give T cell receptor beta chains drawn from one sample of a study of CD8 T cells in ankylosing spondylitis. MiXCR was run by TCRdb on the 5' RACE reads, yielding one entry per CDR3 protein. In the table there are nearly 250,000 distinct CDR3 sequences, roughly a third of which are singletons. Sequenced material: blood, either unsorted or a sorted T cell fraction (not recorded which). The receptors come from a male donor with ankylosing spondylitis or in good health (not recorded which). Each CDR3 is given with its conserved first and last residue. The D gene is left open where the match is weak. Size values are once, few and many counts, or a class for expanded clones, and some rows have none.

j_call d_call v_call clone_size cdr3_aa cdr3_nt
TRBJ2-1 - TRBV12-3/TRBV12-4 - CASSLGPAPHNEQFF TGTGCCAGCAGTTTGGGTCCCGCGCCTCACAATGAGCAGTTCTTC
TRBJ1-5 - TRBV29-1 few CSVAGVNQPQHF TGCAGCGTTGCTGGGGTGAATCAGCCCCAGCATTTT
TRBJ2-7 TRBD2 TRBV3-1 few CASSIGTSGVYEQYF TGTGCCAGCAGCATCGGGACTAGCGGGGTTTACGAGCAGTACTTC
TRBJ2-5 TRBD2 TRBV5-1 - CASSLAIGLAGGQETQYF TGCGCCAGCAGCTTGGCCATAGGACTAGCGGGGGGACAAGAGACCCAGTACTTC
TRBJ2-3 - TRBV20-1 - CSARDFAREAYTDTQYF TGCAGTGCTAGAGATTTTGCCCGGGAAGCTTACACAGATACGCAGTATTTT
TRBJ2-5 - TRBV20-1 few CSAMPRWGVGETQYF TGCAGTGCTATGCCGCGGTGGGGGGTCGGAGAGACCCAGTACTTC
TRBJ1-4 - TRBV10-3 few CAISEPEARPGKLFF TGTGCCATCAGTGAGCCGGAGGCCCGCCCTGGAAAACTGTTTTTT
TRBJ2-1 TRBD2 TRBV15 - CATSTSGGAYNEQFF TGTGCCACCTCAACTAGCGGGGGGGCCTACAATGAGCAGTTCTTC
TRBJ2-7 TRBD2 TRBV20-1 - CSARSGLVYEQYF TGCAGTGCTAGATCGGGACTAGTTTACGAGCAGTACTTC
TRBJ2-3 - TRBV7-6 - CASSRDLYEDTQYF TGTGCCAGCAGCCGGGACCTTTACGAGGATACGCAGTATTTT
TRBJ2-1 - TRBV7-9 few CASSPRAHNEQFF TGTGCCAGCAGCCCACGCGCGCACAATGAGCAGTTCTTC
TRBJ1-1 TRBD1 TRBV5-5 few CASSFGQGGTEAFF TGTGCCAGCAGCTTCGGACAGGGGGGCACTGAAGCTTTCTTT
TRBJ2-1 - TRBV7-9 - CASSFTNFEQFF TGTGCCAGCAGCTTTACCAATTTCGAGCAGTTCTTC
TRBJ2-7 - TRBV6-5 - CASEGSSYEQYF TGTGCCAGCGAGGGGAGCTCCTACGAGCAGTACTTC
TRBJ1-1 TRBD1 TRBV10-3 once CAISGDRENTEAFF TGTGCCATCAGTGGGGACAGGGAGAACACTGAAGCTTTCTTT
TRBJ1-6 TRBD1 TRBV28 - CASSPRRTGNSPLHF TGTGCCAGCAGTCCACGAAGGACAGGGAATTCACCCCTCCACTTT
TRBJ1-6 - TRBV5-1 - CASRGDVNSPLHF TGCGCCAGCAGGGGGGACGTTAATTCACCCCTCCACTTT
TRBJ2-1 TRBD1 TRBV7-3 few CASSLTGASYNEQFF TGTGCCAGCAGCCTTACAGGGGCCAGCTACAATGAGCAGTTCTTC
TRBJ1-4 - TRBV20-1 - CSARSFPPTNEKLFF TGCAGTGCTAGGTCCTTCCCGCCAACTAATGAAAAACTGTTTTTT
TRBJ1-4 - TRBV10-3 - CAISDSGAGEKLFF TGTGCCATCAGTGATTCAGGGGCGGGCGAAAAACTGTTTTTT
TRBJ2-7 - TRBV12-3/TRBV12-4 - CASRTGTNTYEQYF TGTGCCAGCAGAACCGGGACAAATACCTACGAGCAGTACTTC
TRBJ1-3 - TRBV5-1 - CASSLLSTGGLSGNTIYF TGCGCCAGCAGCCTACTCTCGACAGGAGGTCTCTCTGGAAACACCATATATTTT
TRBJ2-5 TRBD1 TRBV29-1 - CSAWTGGAETQYF TGCAGCGCCTGGACAGGGGGGGCAGAGACCCAGTACTTC
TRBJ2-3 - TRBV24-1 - CATRGAGTDTQYF TGTGCCACCCGAGGGGCCGGCACAGATACGCAGTATTTT
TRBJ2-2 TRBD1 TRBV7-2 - CASSRPGQGVYTGELFF TGTGCCAGCAGCCGTCCGGGACAGGGGGTATACACCGGGGAGCTGTTTTTT
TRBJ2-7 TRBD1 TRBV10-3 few CAISEPLDRGYEQYF TGTGCCATCAGTGAGCCCCTGGACAGGGGATACGAGCAGTACTTC
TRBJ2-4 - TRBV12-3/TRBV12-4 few CASTWAVAKNIQYF TGTGCCAGCACCTGGGCAGTAGCCAAAAACATTCAGTACTTC
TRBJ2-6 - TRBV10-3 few CAISESLPSSGANVLTF TGTGCCATCAGTGAATCCCTTCCCAGCTCTGGGGCCAACGTCCTGACTTTC
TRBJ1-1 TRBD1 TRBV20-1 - CSARDRRAGGTEAFF TGCAGTGCTAGAGATCGGCGGGCAGGGGGGACTGAAGCTTTCTTT
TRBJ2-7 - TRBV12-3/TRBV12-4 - CASRAVGGSWEQYF TGTGCCAGCAGAGCCGTTGGCGGGTCCTGGGAGCAGTACTTC
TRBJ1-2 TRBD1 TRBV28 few CASRFAQGFGGYTF TGTGCCAGCAGATTCGCACAGGGGTTTGGCGGCTACACCTTC
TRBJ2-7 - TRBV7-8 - CASSLSFPGVQYF TGTGCCAGCAGCTTAAGTTTTCCCGGCGTGCAGTACTTC
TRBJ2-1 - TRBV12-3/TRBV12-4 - CASSFGSHNEQFF TGTGCCAGCAGTTTTGGCTCCCACAATGAGCAGTTCTTC
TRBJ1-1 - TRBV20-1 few CSAPGENTEAFF TGCAGTGCCCCAGGGGAAAACACTGAAGCTTTCTTT
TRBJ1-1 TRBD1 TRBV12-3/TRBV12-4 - CASSSGQLNTEAFF TGTGCCAGCAGTTCGGGACAGCTGAACACTGAAGCTTTCTTT
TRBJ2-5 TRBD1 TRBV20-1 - CSASPGDRGWLEQETQYF TGCAGTGCTAGTCCGGGCGACAGGGGTTGGTTGGAACAAGAGACCCAGTACTTC
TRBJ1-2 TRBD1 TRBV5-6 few CASSSTGTGSLYGYTF TGTGCCAGCAGTTCAACCGGGACAGGTTCCCTCTATGGCTACACCTTC
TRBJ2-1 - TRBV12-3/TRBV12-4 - CASRQSYNEQFF TGTGCCAGCAGGCAAAGTTACAATGAGCAGTTCTTC
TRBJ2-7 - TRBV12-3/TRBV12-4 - CASSFSGGHQYF TGTGCCAGCAGTTTCTCTGGGGGCCATCAGTACTTC
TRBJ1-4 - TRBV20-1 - CSARDLQLTNEKLFF TGCAGTGCTAGAGATCTTCAACTGACTAATGAAAAACTGTTTTTT
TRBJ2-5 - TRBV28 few CASSSHAGQETQYF TGTGCCAGCAGTTCCCACGCGGGGCAAGAGACCCAGTACTTC
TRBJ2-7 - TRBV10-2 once CASSVGTYSYEQYF TGCGCCAGCAGCGTCGGGACTTACTCCTACGAGCAGTACTTC
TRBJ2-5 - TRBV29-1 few CSVVVRGSEASQYF TGCAGCGTTGTGGTCCGGGGATCAGAGGCGTCCCAGTACTTC
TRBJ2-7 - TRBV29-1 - CSAMDGPYEQYF TGCAGCGCCATGGACGGACCCTACGAGCAGTACTTC
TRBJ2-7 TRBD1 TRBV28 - CASLGQGRTYEQYF TGTGCCAGCCTCGGACAGGGAAGGACCTACGAGCAGTACTTC
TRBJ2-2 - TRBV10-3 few CAISEEGAGELFF TGTGCCATCAGTGAAGAGGGAGCCGGGGAGCTGTTTTTT
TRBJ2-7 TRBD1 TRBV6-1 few CASSQRQGAYEQYF TGTGCCAGCAGCCAGAGACAGGGGGCATACGAGCAGTACTTC
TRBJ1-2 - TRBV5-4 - CASSSTGSDYGYTF TGTGCCAGCAGCTCGACAGGTTCAGACTATGGCTACACCTTC
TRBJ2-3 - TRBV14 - CASSQEHGLDTDTQYF TGTGCCAGCAGCCAAGAGCACGGACTCGACACAGATACGCAGTATTTT
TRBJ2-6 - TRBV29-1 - CSVEDENSGANVLTF TGCAGCGTTGAAGATGAGAACTCTGGGGCCAACGTCCTGACTTTC
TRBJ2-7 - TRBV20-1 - CSARNRGIYEQYF TGCAGTGCTAGAAACCGGGGGATCTACGAGCAGTACTTC
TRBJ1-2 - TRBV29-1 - CSVATANYGYTF TGCAGCGTTGCGACAGCGAACTATGGCTACACCTTC